The 8 T cell receptor beta chains presented below share a single source sample, sequenced in a study of T cells in Graves' hyperthyroidism and ophthalmopathy. The CDR3 regions of TCR beta were amplified from RNA transcripts. The TCR CDR3 first-round RT-PCR relied on the HTBI primer set. MiXCR was run by TCRdb on the multiplex PCR reads, yielding one entry per CDR3 protein. The table includes about 260,000 distinct CDR3 sequences, 16% detected once. Sequenced sample: blood. Receptors originate from a woman under 30 with Graves' ophthalmopathy.

This clonotype was counted ten times or more. V usage is TRBV5-4 and J usage is TRBJ1-2; possible D gene TRBD1, 6 bases. Trimming stripped 4 bases from V and 2 bases from J, with 12 bases between. Germline V lookup: CDR1 SGHNT, CDR2 YYREEE (reference sequence). This CDR3 region has 14 residues. The CDR3 region is CASSQFTGNYGYTF. CDR3 sequence (DNA): TGTGCCAGCAGCCAATTCACAGGGAACTATGGCTACACCTTC.

This clonotype was seen a handful of times. V usage is TRBV19 and J usage is TRBJ2-3; perhaps D is TRBD1 or TRBD2 (5 bases each). Germline V gives CDR1 LNHDA, CDR2 SQIVND (reference sequence). The CDR3 consists of 16 residues. V shed 3 bases and J shed 0 bases, with 13 bases lying between them. The CDR3 DNA reads TGTGCCAGTAGTATGCTAACGGGACCTAGCACAGATACGCAGTATTTT. Its protein is CASSMLTGPSTDTQYF.

The chain combines TRBV11-2 with TRBJ1-5; a weak D match, TRBD1 (5 bases). Between the trimmed V and J ends, which lost 1 base and 0 bases, there was a span of 10 bases. The CDR3 is 16 residues long. The V gene's germline CDR1 is SGHAT and CDR2 FQNNGV. CDR3 loop: CASSLGAGNSNQPQHF. The DNA for the CDR3 is TGTGCCAGCAGCTTAGGTGCAGGGAATAGCAATCAGCCCCAGCATTTT.

V usage is TRBV5-1 and J usage is TRBJ2-7; no firm D call. V shed 0 bases and J shed 4 bases, with 5 bases lying between them. CDR1 and CDR2 (germline): SGHRS, YFSETQ. This CDR3 region has 12 residues. This CDR3 reads CASSLDGYEQYF. In nucleotides, the CDR3 is TGCGCCAGCAGCTTGGACGGGTACGAGCAGTACTTC.

This chain connects TRBV9 to TRBJ1-4, with unresolved D. CDR1 is SGDLS and CDR2 is YYNGEE in the germline V gene. Trimming took off 0 bases at V and 4 bases at J, with 10 bases between the two ends. CDR3 length: 15 residues. CDR3 sequence: CASSVADKFNEKLFF. CDR3 DNA: TGTGCCAGCAGCGTAGCTGACAAATTTAATGAAAAACTGTTTTTT.

The sample holds many counts of this clonotype. This chain links TRBV6-5 with TRBJ2-7; the match to TRBD2 covers 10 bases. The CDR3 loop spans 16 amino acids. Germline V gene data show CDR1 as MNHEY and CDR2 as SVGAGI. The junction had 6 bases not matched to a gene; V was cut back by 0 bases and J by 4 bases. CDR3 nucleotides: TGTGCCAGCAGTTACTCGAGGACTAGCGGAGTTTACGAGCAGTACTTC. Translating gives CASSYSRTSGVYEQYF.

This clonotype showed up many times. The chain employs TRBV7-9 and TRBJ2-7; D gene unclear. This CDR3 contains 13 residues. The V end lost 11 bases, the J end lost 1 base, and 15 bases lay between the germline ends. The V gene's germline CDR1 is SEHNR and CDR2 FQNEAQ (reference sequence). CDR3 amino acids: CAATPEASYEQYF. The CDR3, as DNA: TGTGCCGCGACCCCGGAAGCTTCCTACGAGCAGTACTTC.

This clonotype was detected many times. The rearrangement uses TRBV5-6 and TRBJ2-2; the D is unclear. In germline, CDR1 is SGHDT, CDR2 YYEEEE. The CDR3 is made up of 16 amino acids. Trimming removed 2 bases from V and 2 bases from J, with 13 bases in between. The CDR3 sequence: CASSFEQYLNTGELFF. Here the CDR3 DNA reads TGTGCCAGCAGCTTCGAACAATATCTTAACACCGGGGAGCTGTTTTTT.